The T cell receptor (beta chain) described here comes from a study of cytomegalovirus exposure and HLA in healthy donors. Primers included in the PCR were 60 Vbeta and 13 Jbeta primers. Sequenced by immunoSEQ multiplex PCR; TCRdb stores in-frame clones only, minus some. Altogether around 170,000 clones are present, roughly four fifths being singletons, with the ten largest covering around 0.8%. Specimen: PBMCs. This sequence was found in a woman aged 18-29 years in good health and CMV-seronegative.

CDR3 in amino acids: CASSQDNSGANVLTF. DNA of the CDR3: TGTGCCAGCAGCCAGGACAACTCTGGGGCCAACGTCCTGACTTTC. The V and J genes are TRBV7-7 and TRBJ2-6, with D perhaps TRBD1 (5 bases). V dropped 5 bases and J dropped 0 bases, with 8 bases sitting between them. The germline gives CDR1 SSHAT, CDR2 FNYEAQ (reference sequence). This CDR3 region has 15 residues.